This T cell receptor (beta chain) came from a study of human T cells and chemical hapten exposure. Study-wide context: Sensitizing treatment utilized 2% DPC over a roughly 2 cm by roughly 2 cm portion of upper inner arm skin.

V lost 1 base and J 5 bases, leaving 21 bases between the germline ends. The length of the CDR3 is 17 residues. Germline CDR1 is SEHNR and CDR2 is FQNEAQ (reference sequence). Broader study findings: Donors in the study had alopecia, meaning their immune response may differ from healthy people's.

This clonotype was counted a few times. Its target is unknown. Documented time point: pre-sensitization, week 0. Treatment described: therapeutic diphenylcyclopropenone sensitization with weekly scalp DPC. Suited to DPC and affected by alopecia, the donors ranged from 18 to 70 years old. Original processing notes: TCR counts had a median of about 99,000 per sample and spanned roughly 23,224 to 700,000. TCRdb reprocessed the RACE reads with MiXCR, giving one entry per CDR3 protein. TCRdb's processing, not the authors', yielded these V and J calls. The sample holds a few hundred thousand distinct CDR3 sequences; 4.5% to 7% are singletons and the top ten take around 8.6%.

The sample in question was whole blood, obtained in connection with sensitization to the hapten diphenylcyclopropenone (DPC). This chain uses TRBV7-9 with TRBJ2-7, with D possibly TRBD1 on 6 matching bases. This receptor was identified in a woman younger than 30 with alopecia areata. Some clones in this sample may be carry-over from other donors' samples. The CDR3 protein is CASSLGFVGRGEDEQYF. CDR3 bases: TGTGCCAGCAGCTTAGGGTTCGTGGGCAGGGGAGAGGACGAGCAGTACTTC.